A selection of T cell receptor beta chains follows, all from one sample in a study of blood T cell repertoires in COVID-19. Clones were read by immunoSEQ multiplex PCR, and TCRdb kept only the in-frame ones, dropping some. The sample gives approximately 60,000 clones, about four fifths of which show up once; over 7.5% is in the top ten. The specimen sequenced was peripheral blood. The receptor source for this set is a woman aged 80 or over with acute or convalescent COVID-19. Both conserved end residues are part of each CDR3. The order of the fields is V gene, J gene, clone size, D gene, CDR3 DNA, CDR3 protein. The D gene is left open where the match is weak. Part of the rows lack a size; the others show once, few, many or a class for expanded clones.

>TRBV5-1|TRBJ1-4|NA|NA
TGCGCCAGCAGCTTGGCAGGGTCCCAAACAGGAAAACTGTTTTTT
CASSLAGSQTGKLFF
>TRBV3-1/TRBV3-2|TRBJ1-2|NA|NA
TGTGCCAGCAGCCAACAGATAACTAACTATGGCTACACCTTC
CASSQQITNYGYTF
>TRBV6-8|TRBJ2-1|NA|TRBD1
TGTGCCAGCACGGGACAGGGTATTCAAGGGCAGTTCTTC
CASTGQGIQGQFF
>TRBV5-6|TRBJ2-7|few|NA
TGTGCCAGCAGCTTGGCCTGGAGGGGGCAACGTAACGAGCAGTACTTC
CASSLAWRGQRNEQYF
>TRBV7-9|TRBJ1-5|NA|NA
TGTGCCAGCAGCTTAGTCGGTCCGGGATGGGGGGGCCAGCCCCAGCATTTT
CASSLVGPGWGGQPQHF
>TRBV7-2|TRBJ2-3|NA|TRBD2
TGTGCCAGCAGCTTAGGGACTAGTCGTACGCAGTATTTT
CASSLGTSRTQYF
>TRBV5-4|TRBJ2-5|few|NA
TGTGCCAGCAGCCTTGGCAGGGGAGGGCAAGAGACCCAGTACTTC
CASSLGRGGQETQYF
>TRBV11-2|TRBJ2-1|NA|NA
TGTGCCAGCAGTCCCACTAGCTTTCGGTCCTACAATGAGCAGTTCTTC
CASSPTSFRSYNEQFF
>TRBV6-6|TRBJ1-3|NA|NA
TGTGCCAGCAGTTACTCGGGGGGGCGGGTAGGAAACACCATATATTTT
CASSYSGGRVGNTIYF
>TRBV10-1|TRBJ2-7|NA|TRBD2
TGCGCCAGCAGTAACGGACTAGTTCGGGCCGAGCAGTACTTC
CASSNGLVRAEQYF
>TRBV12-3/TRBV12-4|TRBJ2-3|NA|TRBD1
TGTGCCCTGGGCGGGACAGGGGGGAATACGCAGTATTTT
CALGGTGGNTQYF
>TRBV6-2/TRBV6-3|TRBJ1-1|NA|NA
TGTGCCAGCAGTTACGTAAGGGGGTCGATAAAGAACACTGAAGCTTTCTTT
CASSYVRGSIKNTEAFF
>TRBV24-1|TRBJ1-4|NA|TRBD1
TGTGCCACTTCGCCGGGACAGGGGAAGACTAATGAAAAACTGTTTTTT
CATSPGQGKTNEKLFF
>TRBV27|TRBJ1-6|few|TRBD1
TGTGCCAGCAGTTTATACGGGACAGGCTATAATTCACCCCTCCACTTT
CASSLYGTGYNSPLHF
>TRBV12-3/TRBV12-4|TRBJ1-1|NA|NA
TGTGCCAGCAGGCTACAGGGGAACACTGAAGCTTTCTTT
CASRLQGNTEAFF
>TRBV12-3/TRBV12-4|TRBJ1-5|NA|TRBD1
TGTGCCAGCACCGGACAGGTCGGACAGCCCCAGCATTTT
CASTGQVGQPQHF
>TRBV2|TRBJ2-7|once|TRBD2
TGTGCCAGCAGTGAGGGTAGGACTAGCGGGAGCTGGGTTTGGTCCTACGAGCAGTACTTC
CASSEGRTSGSWVWSYEQYF
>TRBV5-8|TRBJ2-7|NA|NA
TGTGCCAGCAGCACAAGGACAGCTGAGGAGCAGTACTTC
CASSTRTAEEQYF
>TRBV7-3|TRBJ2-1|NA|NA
TGTGCCAGCAGCCTAAATAGTCACAATGAGCAGTTCTTC
CASSLNSHNEQFF
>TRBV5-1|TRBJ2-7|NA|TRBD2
TGCGCCAGCAGCGGGTCGGGACTAGCGGGAGACGAGCAGTACTTC
CASSGSGLAGDEQYF